The 25 T cell receptor beta chains reported below all come from one sample, sequenced in a study of response to subunit inactivated influenza vaccine. TCRdb re-derived calls from the RT-PCR reads in MiXCR, one entry per CDR3 protein. The table has 550,000 to 800,000 distinct CDR3 sequences, around 14% seen once. This material consisted of PBMCs from blood, taken roughly 2 weeks before vaccination. The source of these receptors is a man aged 45-65 years who received an inactivated influenza vaccine.

This rearrangement joins TRBV15 to TRBJ1-2; D might be TRBD1 (5 bases). The V end was cut by 0 bases, the J end by 10 bases, with 15 bases between. Per germline, CDR1 LNHNV and CDR2 YYDKDF (reference sequence). The CDR3 has 14 residues. CDR3 in DNA: TGTGCCACCAGCAGAGATCGGCAGGGAAGTTCCTACACCTTC. Residues: CATSRDRQGSSYTF.

The gene calls are TRBV5-6 and TRBJ2-2; 7 nucleotides agree with TRBD1. The junction had 8 bases not matched to a gene; V was cut back by 3 bases and J by 3 bases. Germline V gives CDR1 SGHDT, CDR2 YYEEEE. The CDR3 is made up of 16 amino acids. The CDR3 protein is CASSWTGSKDTGELFF. CDR3 DNA sequence: TGTGCCAGCAGCTGGACAGGTTCTAAGGACACCGGGGAGCTGTTTTTT. Combining the CDR3 with reference TRBV5-6 and TRBJ2-2 gives the whole variable domain DAGVTQSPTHLIKTRGQQVTLRCSPKSGHDTVSWYQQALGQGPQFIFQYYEEEERQRGNFPDRFSGHQFPNYSSELNVNALLLGDSALYLCASSWTGSKDTGELFFGEGSRLTVL.

The chain recombines TRBV11-2 with TRBJ1-1; 11 positions match TRBD1. Trimming removed 4 bases from V and 4 bases from J; junction bases left unmatched: 5. CDR1 is SGHAT and CDR2 is FQNNGV in the germline V gene. This CDR3 region has 15 residues. The CDR3 DNA reads TGTGCCAGCAGCTGGACAGGGGGCGTCGGCACTGAAGCTTTCTTT. Translation gives CASSWTGGVGTEAFF.

This clonotype was seen only a few times. Its ends do not fully match the called genes, so a read error is possible. CDR3 loop: CASSLWADAFF. The CDR3 bases are TGTGCCAGCAGTTTATGGGCTGACGCTTTCTTT. This chain links TRBV28 with TRBJ1-1; D call uncertain. This CDR3 contains 11 residues. Germline V CDR1 and CDR2: MDHEN, SYDVKM.

This clonotype has at least ten counts. V usage is TRBV15 and J usage is TRBJ2-7, with 11 bases that match TRBD1. This CDR3 is 16 amino acids long. After removal of 1 base from V and 8 bases from J, the junction contained 10 bases not matched to a gene. Germline V gives CDR1 LNHNV, CDR2 YYDKDF (reference sequence). The CDR3 protein is CATSRGQDRGLNQQYF. CDR3 coding DNA: TGTGCCACCAGCAGAGGCCAGGACAGGGGGCTGAATCAGCAGTACTTC.

This clonotype was counted at least ten times. The chain carries TRBV20-1 and TRBJ2-7; 11 bases agree with TRBD2. The CDR3 runs 14 residues. Losses at the gene ends were 1 base for V and 3 bases for J; bases not matched to a gene: 2. Germline CDR1 is DFQATT and CDR2 is SNEGSKA (reference sequence). The CDR3 region is CSARGLAGGYEQYF. CDR3 bases: TGCAGTGCTAGAGGCCTAGCGGGAGGCTACGAGCAGTACTTC.

This clonotype was seen more than once but under ten times. The rearrangement uses TRBV29-1 and TRBJ2-3; TRBD1 might be the D (6 bases). V lost 7 bases, J lost 5 bases, and 19 bases lay in between. This CDR3 has 14 amino acids. CDR1 and CDR2 from the germline V gene are SQVTM and ANQGSEA. CDR3 nucleotide sequence: TGCAGCGCCCCGTCAGGGGCAGGGAAAGATACGCAGTATTTT. Amino acids: CSAPSGAGKDTQYF.

In this sample, this clonotype turned up a few times. The V gene is TRBV7-3, the J gene TRBJ2-1; tentatively, D is TRBD2 (5 bases). Germline V gene data show CDR1 as SGHTA and CDR2 as FQGTGA. V was shortened by 2 bases and J by 7 bases, with 18 bases between the two germline ends. The CDR3 sequence is 16 residues long. CDR3 residues: CASSLGSLVGHNEQFF. DNA for the CDR3: TGTGCCAGCAGCTTAGGTTCACTAGTTGGGCATAATGAGCAGTTCTTC. The full variable domain, with the rest looked up from reference TRBV7-3 and TRBJ2-1, is GAGVSQTPSNKVTEKGKYVELRCDPISGHTALYWYRQSLGQGPEFLIYFQGTGAADDSGLPNDRFFAVRPEGSVSTLKIQRTERGDSAVYLCASSLGSLVGHNEQFFGPGTRLTVL.

The gene calls are TRBV30 and TRBJ2-7; D is perhaps TRBD1 (6 bases). Trimming removed 3 bases from V and 0 bases from J, with 12 bases in between. Germline-derived CDR1 and CDR2 are GTSNPN and SVGIG (reference sequence). The CDR3 has 14 amino acids. The CDR3 coding sequence is TGTGCCTGGAGCAGGGGCGCGAGCTCCTACGAGCAGTACTTC. Protein: CAWSRGASSYEQYF.

This clonotype has only a few counts. This chain connects TRBV18 to TRBJ2-7; 10 nucleotides align to TRBD2. With V trimmed by 3 bases and J by 4 bases, 9 bases remained unmatched. The CDR3 length is 16 residues. The germline V gene has CDR1 KGHSH and CDR2 LQKENI. The CDR3 nucleotides are TGTGCCAGCTCACCCCCCGAAGCGGGAGGGCGATACGAGCAGTACTTC. Translation: CASSPPEAGGRYEQYF. The entire variable domain, with the rest obtained from reference TRBV18 and TRBJ2-7, is as follows: NAGVMQNPRHLVRRRGQEARLRCSPMKGHSHVYWYRQLPEEGLKFMVYLQKENIIDESGMPKERFSAEFPKEGPSILRIQQVVRGDSAAYFCASSPPEAGGRYEQYFGPGTRLTVT.

The gene calls are TRBV9 and TRBJ2-2; D ambiguous. The germline V gene encodes CDR1 SGDLS and CDR2 YYNGEE. CDR3 length: 11 residues. V lost 4 bases to trimming and J lost 8 bases, with 6 bases between them. The CDR3 coding sequence is TGTGCCAGCAGCACCAAAGGGGAGCTGTTTTTT. Translating gives CASSTKGELFF.

There are a few counts of this clonotype. This chain connects TRBV20-1 to TRBJ2-4, with D possibly TRBD2 on 6 matching bases. Germline V gives CDR1 DFQATT, CDR2 SNEGSKA (reference sequence). The CDR3 loop spans 14 amino acids. Trimming took off 6 bases at V and 6 bases at J, with 18 bases between the two ends. This CDR3 reads CSAQPRGFTNIQYF. The CDR3 coding sequence is TGCAGTGCCCAACCCCGGGGGTTCACAAACATTCAGTACTTC.

The gene calls are TRBV4-3 and TRBJ2-7; weak D call: TRBD1 (5 bases). Germline CDR1 and CDR2: LGHNA and YSLEER. V lost 0 bases to trimming and J lost 4 bases, with 13 bases between them. This CDR3 is 15 amino acids long. The CDR3 DNA follows: TGCGCCAGCAGCCAAGATGAAGGGGTGTGGTACGAGCAGTACTTC. This gives the protein CASSQDEGVWYEQYF.

This chain connects TRBV6-1 to TRBJ2-2; 9 bases are shared with TRBD1. CDR1 is MNHNS, CDR2 SASEGT, per germline. The V gene end was trimmed by 8 bases and the J gene end by 5 bases; junction bases not matched to a gene: 12. CDR3 length: 16 amino acids. The CDR3 reads CASLKPGTGRTGELFF. In DNA form, the CDR3 reads TGTGCCAGCTTAAAGCCGGGGACAGGGAGAACCGGGGAGCTGTTTTTT.

This clonotype was observed once. The gene calls are TRBV7-6 and TRBJ2-7; no firm D call. Germline V CDR1 and CDR2: SGHVS, FNYEAQ. The CDR3 contains 14 residues. V dropped 5 bases and J dropped 2 bases, with 13 bases sitting between them. In nucleotides, the CDR3 is TGTGCCAGCAGCCCAACTTCCACCCCCTACGAGCAGTACTTC. It codes for CASSPTSTPYEQYF.

Only a few counts were recorded for this clonotype. CDR3 nucleotides: TGCGCCAGCAGCTTGCAGGGGACTAGCGGCCTCAAAGAGACCCAGTACTTC. It translates to CASSLQGTSGLKETQYF. This chain uses TRBV5-1 with TRBJ2-5, with 11 bases identical to TRBD2. Germline CDR1 and CDR2: SGHRS and YFSETQ. J was trimmed by 3 bases and V by 1 base; bases with no gene match: 8. The CDR3 totals 17 residues.

This clonotype was seen a handful of times. The chain links TRBV7-9 to TRBJ2-7; TRBD1 matches at 8 bases. The CDR3 is made up of 15 amino acids. The V gene end was trimmed by 6 bases and the J gene end by 3 bases; junction bases not matched to a gene: 10. In germline, CDR1 is SEHNR, CDR2 FQNEAQ (reference sequence). CDR3 sequence: CASSQLQGAGYEQYF. Written as DNA, the CDR3 is TGTGCCAGCAGTCAACTCCAGGGGGCCGGCTACGAGCAGTACTTC.

This clonotype has just a few counts. The CDR3 DNA is TGTGCCAGCAGTTATCCCGGGAGCGATAATTCACCCCTCCACTTT. Residues: CASSYPGSDNSPLHF. The chain carries TRBV6-5 and TRBJ1-6, with D hard to call. Trimming cost V 3 bases and J 5 bases, with 11 bases left between them. Germline loops: CDR1 MNHEY, CDR2 SVGAGI. The CDR3 runs 15 residues.

This clonotype turned up a few times. The CDR3 sequence is CASTRGGAGNEQYF. CDR3 nucleotides: TGCGCCAGCACTCGCGGGGGGGCCGGGAACGAGCAGTACTTC. The chain couples TRBV10-2 to TRBJ2-7; 9 nucleotides match TRBD2. The CDR3 is made up of 14 amino acids. CDR1 is WSHSY, CDR2 SAAADI, per germline. V trimming: 7 bases; J trimming: 5 bases; junction bases outside the gene matches: 9.

This clonotype was observed many times. The rearrangement joins TRBV7-9 to TRBJ2-7, with 8 bases matching TRBD2. Trimming at V came to 5 bases and at J to 1 base, leaving 7 bases not matched to a gene. CDR3 length equals 15 residues. Germline loops: CDR1 SEHNR, CDR2 FQNEAQ (reference sequence). This CDR3 is CASSQGPSGSYEQYF. In DNA, the CDR3 is TGTGCCAGCAGCCAGGGGCCTAGCGGGTCCTACGAGCAGTACTTC.

The table lists this clonotype with a few counts. CDR3 amino acids: CASRTFIPGLGETQYF. In nucleotides, the CDR3 is TGTGCCAGCAGAACATTTATCCCGGGATTGGGAGAGACCCAGTACTTC. This chain uses TRBV28 with TRBJ2-5; TRBD2 might be the D (5 bases). Germline loops: CDR1 MDHEN, CDR2 SYDVKM. Between the trimmed V and J ends, which lost 6 bases and 4 bases, there was a span of 21 bases. This CDR3 comprises 16 residues. Based on the CDR3 plus reference TRBV28 and TRBJ2-5, the full variable domain is DVKVTQSSRYLVKRTGEKVFLECVQDMDHENMFWYRQDPGLGLRLIYFSYDVKMKEKGDIPEGYSVSREKKERFSLILESASTNQTSMYLCASRTFIPGLGETQYFGPGTRLLVL.

A few counts support this clonotype. The rearrangement joins TRBV30 to TRBJ2-7, with TRBD1 matching over 8 bases. The CDR3 has 15 residues. Germline V gives CDR1 GTSNPN, CDR2 SVGIG (reference sequence). The V segment lost 1 base and the J segment 10 bases; nucleotides outside the gene matches: 15. The CDR3 DNA sequence: TGTGCCTGGAGTGGTAGAGAAACAGGGGGTTACCTTCAGTACTTC. Translating it yields CAWSGRETGGYLQYF.

The J gene is TRBJ2-7, the V gene TRBV20-1; 11 nucleotides line up with TRBD2. In germline, CDR1 is DFQATT, CDR2 SNEGSKA (reference sequence). V lost 1 base, J lost 5 bases, and 13 bases stayed unmatched. The CDR3 length is 17 residues. The CDR3 is CSARALAGGPGKNEQYF. CDR3 DNA: TGCAGTGCTAGAGCTTTAGCGGGAGGGCCGGGTAAAAACGAGCAGTACTTC.

This clonotype showed up just a few times. The chain links TRBV19 to TRBJ2-2; a possible D gene is TRBD2 (5 bases). The CDR3 totals 14 residues. Germline V gene lookup returns CDR1 LNHDA and CDR2 SQIVND (reference sequence). V was pared by 10 bases and J by 2 bases, with 14 bases between. CDR3 amino acids: CATMWTGNTGELFF. CDR3 nucleotide sequence: TGTGCCACTATGTGGACGGGAAACACCGGGGAGCTGTTTTTT.

This clonotype was observed a handful of times. The genes are TRBV20-1 and TRBJ2-3; no clear D. From germline, CDR1 is DFQATT and CDR2 SNEGSKA (reference sequence). The CDR3 spans 12 residues. The V end lost 1 base, the J end lost 5 bases, and 7 bases lay between the germline ends. CDR3: CSARAVIDTQYF. Written as DNA, the CDR3 is TGCAGTGCTAGAGCGGTGATAGATACGCAGTATTTT.